These 21 T cell receptor beta chains share one sample of origin, sequenced in a study of T-cell memory formation after mild COVID-19. One entry per CDR3 protein results from TCRdb running MiXCR on the 5' RACE reads. The table lists about 110,000 distinct CDR3 sequences, roughly a sixth of them singletons. The specimen was PBMCs or a T cell subset sorted from them (not recorded which). Receptors originate from a man aged 18 to 30 who had mild COVID-19 (a few samples of this study predate the infection). Cell type and time point are not known.

The rearrangement links TRBV4-3 to TRBJ1-4; D gene uncertain. Germline V gives CDR1 LGHNA, CDR2 YSLEER. V was pared by 0 bases and J by 7 bases, with 6 bases between. This CDR3 spans 13 amino acids. CDR3 protein: CASSQDISEKLFF. The CDR3 DNA follows: TGCGCCAGCAGCCAAGATATAAGTGAAAAACTGTTTTTT.

This clonotype was observed a few times. The chain employs TRBV5-1 and TRBJ1-2; perhaps TRBD1 as D (6 bases). CDR1 and CDR2 from the germline V gene are SGHRS and YFSETQ. Trimming cost V 5 bases and J 8 bases, with 16 bases left between them. This CDR3 has 13 amino acids. The CDR3 spells CASRQGSGVGYTF. DNA of the CDR3: TGCGCCAGCAGACAGGGTAGTGGTGTAGGCTACACCTTC. Full variable domain (rest looked up from reference TRBV5-1 and TRBJ1-2): KAGVTQTPRYLIKTRGQQVTLSCSPISGHRSVSWYQQTPGQGLQFLFEYFSETQRNKGNFPGRFSGRQFSNSRSEMNVSTLELGDSALYLCASRQGSGVGYTFGSGTRLTVV.

This clonotype was seen only a few times. The V call is TRBV20-1, the J call TRBJ2-3; 13 positions match TRBD2. V was pared by 6 bases and J by 2 bases, with 5 bases of the junction left unmatched. This CDR3 is built from 15 residues. Germline values: CDR1 DFQATT, CDR2 SNEGSKA (reference sequence). CDR3 sequence (DNA): TGCAGTGCCCCGACTAGCGGGGGGTTCACAGATACGCAGTATTTT. It codes for CSAPTSGGFTDTQYF.

This clonotype showed up just once. The CDR3 DNA follows: TGTGCCAGCAGCTTATACGACCTTCGCACAGATACGCAGTATTTT. Translation: CASSLYDLRTDTQYF. The genes are TRBV7-2 and TRBJ2-3; D is uncertain. V lost 2 bases and J 1 base, leaving 10 bases between the germline ends. This CDR3 spans 15 amino acids. Looked up from germline, CDR1 is SGHTA and CDR2 is FQGNSA.

This clonotype was detected ten times or more. V is TRBV7-2 and J is TRBJ2-2; 8 bases are shared with TRBD2. Per the germline V gene, CDR1 is SGHTA and CDR2 is FQGNSA. Trimming at V came to 8 bases and at J to 5 bases, leaving 13 bases not matched to a gene. The CDR3 covers 16 residues. The CDR3 is CASLSQAGGETGELFF. Written as DNA, the CDR3 is TGTGCCAGCTTGTCCCAGGCGGGGGGTGAAACCGGGGAGCTGTTTTTT.

CDR3 loop: CSGEARTGVNTEAFF. CDR3 nucleotide sequence: TGCAGCGGGGAAGCTAGGACAGGGGTGAACACTGAAGCTTTCTTT. The gene calls are TRBV29-1 and TRBJ1-1; the match to TRBD1 covers 9 bases. The CDR3 runs 15 residues. The germline CDR1 and CDR2 sequences are SQVTM and ANQGSEA. The trim removed 7 bases at V and 0 bases at J, leaving 9 bases unmatched.

This clonotype was observed many times. This rearrangement joins TRBV5-1 to TRBJ2-4; TRBD1 matches 10 bases. This CDR3 has 15 amino acids. The trim removed 2 bases at V and 7 bases at J, leaving 6 bases unmatched. Per germline, CDR1 SGHRS and CDR2 YFSETQ. The CDR3, as DNA: TGCGCCAGCAGCTTCACGACAGGGGGCATGAACATTCAGTACTTC. This sequence encodes CASSFTTGGMNIQYF.

The chain uses TRBV7-2 and TRBJ2-5, with D unresolved. Trimming stripped 5 bases from V and 3 bases from J, with 16 bases between. CDR1 is SGHTA, CDR2 FQGNSA, per germline. The CDR3 runs to 15 residues. The CDR3 nucleotides are TGTGCCAGCAGCCCCCTGGCGGCGCCAGAAGAGACCCAGTACTTC. Translating gives CASSPLAAPEETQYF.

The CDR3 coding sequence is TGCGCCAGCAGCTTGGATCAGGGGTCGCCTAATTCACCCCTCCACTTT. This gives the protein CASSLDQGSPNSPLHF. The V and J genes are TRBV5-1 and TRBJ1-6; D perhaps matches TRBD1 (6 bases). This CDR3 is built from 16 residues. Germline lookup yields CDR1 SGHRS and CDR2 YFSETQ. Trimming cost V 0 bases and J 6 bases, with 13 bases left between them.

The count of this clonotype is one. V usage is TRBV29-1 and J usage is TRBJ1-1, with unresolved D. Trimming cost V 3 bases and J 2 bases, with 10 bases left between them. From germline, CDR1 is SQVTM and CDR2 ANQGSEA. CDR3 length equals 13 residues. As DNA, the CDR3 is TGCAGCGTTGATCCCAGGTTAAACACTGAAGCTTTCTTT. Its protein is CSVDPRLNTEAFF.

This rearrangement joins TRBV4-2 to TRBJ2-5; D is unresolved. Trimming shortened V by 10 bases and J by 2 bases, and 11 bases separated the two germline ends. Germline V gives CDR1 LGHNA, CDR2 YNFKEQ. The CDR3 extends over 12 amino acids. The CDR3 sequence: CATGYPQETQYF. The CDR3 nucleotides read TGTGCCACCGGGTACCCACAAGAGACCCAGTACTTC.

V is TRBV5-1 and J is TRBJ2-5, with D perhaps matching TRBD1 or TRBD2 (5 bases each). With 0 bases removed from V and 1 base from J, the gap between germline ends came to 10 bases. In germline, CDR1 is SGHRS, CDR2 YFSETQ. The CDR3 covers 15 residues. CDR3: CASSLARGTQETQYF. CDR3 nucleotides: TGCGCCAGCAGCTTGGCCCGAGGGACCCAAGAGACCCAGTACTTC.

In DNA form, the CDR3 reads TGTGCCAGCAGCTGGCGAGACTACGAGCAGTACTTC. It codes for CASSWRDYEQYF. The V call is TRBV7-2, the J call TRBJ2-7; D is ambiguous. This CDR3 spans 12 amino acids. Germline CDR1 SGHTA, CDR2 FQGNSA. Trimming cost V 4 bases and J 3 bases, with 7 bases left between them.

V is TRBV18 and J is TRBJ2-1, with D unclear. The CDR3 totals 13 residues. Germline CDR1 KGHSH, CDR2 LQKENI. Trimming pared 3 bases from V and 6 bases from J, leaving 9 bases between. The CDR3 sequence is CASSPYPGNEQFF. CDR3 nucleotide sequence: TGTGCCAGCTCACCTTACCCGGGCAATGAGCAGTTCTTC.

The chain joins TRBV4-3 to TRBJ2-3; D is possibly TRBD2 (6 bases). Trimming removed 1 base at V and 1 base at J, with 9 bases between. CDR3 length: 15 amino acids. The germline V gene has CDR1 LGHNA and CDR2 YSLEER. The CDR3 spells CASSQVGGGTDTQYF. In DNA form, the CDR3 reads TGCGCCAGCAGCCAAGTGGGGGGTGGCACAGATACGCAGTATTTT.

This clonotype has at least ten counts. The chain joins TRBV19 to TRBJ2-1; TRBD1 matches 7 bases. Trimming at V came to 5 bases and at J to 16 bases, leaving 11 bases not matched to a gene. Germline loops: CDR1 LNHDA, CDR2 SQIVND (reference sequence). CDR3 length: 12 amino acids. The CDR3 sequence: CASSLNRGAVFF. DNA for the CDR3: TGTGCCAGTAGTCTAAACAGGGGCGCCGTCTTCTTC.

This clonotype was detected many times. This sequence joins TRBV29-1 and TRBJ1-4; D gene unclear. The CDR3 extends over 12 amino acids. Between the trimmed V and J ends, which lost 3 bases and 4 bases, there was a span of 6 bases. Germline assignment: CDR1 SQVTM and CDR2 ANQGSEA. CDR3 DNA sequence: TGCAGCGTTGAGAGGGTTAATGAAAAACTGTTTTTT. It codes for CSVERVNEKLFF.

The J gene is TRBJ2-3, the V gene TRBV19, with TRBD1 matching over 8 bases. The junction had 3 bases not matched to a gene; V was cut back by 10 bases and J by 3 bases. Germline V CDR1 and CDR2: LNHDA, SQIVND (reference sequence). The CDR3 has 12 residues. Here the CDR3 DNA reads TGTGCCACCGGACAGGGTACAGATACGCAGTATTTT. Its protein product is CATGQGTDTQYF.

The chain is built from TRBV11-1 and TRBJ2-3, with D perhaps TRBD2 (5 bases). Germline lookup yields CDR1 SGHAT and CDR2 FQDESV (reference sequence). V gave up 1 base and J gave up 6 bases, with 11 bases separating them. There are 14 residues in the CDR3. CDR3 sequence: CASSLDRGLDTQYF. The CDR3 DNA sequence: TGTGCCAGCAGCTTAGACCGGGGTCTGGATACGCAGTATTTT.

This clonotype was recorded a few times. The rearrangement joins TRBV7-2 to TRBJ2-6, with 7 bases aligning to TRBD2. Trimming at V came to 5 bases and at J to 0 bases, leaving 7 bases not matched to a gene. The V gene's germline CDR1 is SGHTA and CDR2 FQGNSA. There are 17 residues in the CDR3. CDR3 DNA: TGTGCCAGCAGCCCCCCTAGCGGCAGCTCTGGGGCCAACGTCCTGACTTTC. This encodes CASSPPSGSSGANVLTF.

The chain recombines TRBV5-1 with TRBJ2-3; 12 bases are a match to TRBD2. The V gene end was trimmed by 4 bases and the J gene end by 4 bases; junction bases not matched to a gene: 4. The germline CDR1 and CDR2 sequences are SGHRS and YFSETQ. The CDR3 contains 15 residues. CDR3 sequence (DNA): TGCGCCAGCAGCGAGACTAGCGGGAGAGCAGATACGCAGTATTTT. Its protein is CASSETSGRADTQYF.